This T cell receptor beta chain was obtained from a study of cytomegalovirus exposure and HLA in healthy donors. About this clone: Its antigen is not known. Sequence at one end of the junction differs from germline and may be a read error.

These donors were members of the roughly 120-subject validation cohort, a group separate from the approximately 620-subject first cohort. Data came from immunoSEQ multiplex PCR; TCRdb stores just in-frame clones and leaves some out. The sample shows roughly 120,000 clones, roughly 90% of them seen only once. Study-level results: Usually a TCR sequence was rare, but some public TCRs were found in many donors. Subsequent analysis showed first-cohort TCR clusters tending to co-occur in 95 to 150 validation repertoires.

Germline CDR1 and CDR2: SSHAT and FNYEAQ (reference sequence). The length of the CDR3 is 15 residues. The rearrangement joins TRBV7-7 to TRBJ2-2, with TRBD1 matching over 7 bases. This TCR was recovered from a woman under 30 in good health and CMV-seropositive. Sequencing used PBMCs. The CDR3 protein is CASSLGTENTGELFF. The CDR3 DNA follows: TGTGCTAGCAGCTTAGGGACAGAGAACACCGGGGAGCTGTTTTTT.